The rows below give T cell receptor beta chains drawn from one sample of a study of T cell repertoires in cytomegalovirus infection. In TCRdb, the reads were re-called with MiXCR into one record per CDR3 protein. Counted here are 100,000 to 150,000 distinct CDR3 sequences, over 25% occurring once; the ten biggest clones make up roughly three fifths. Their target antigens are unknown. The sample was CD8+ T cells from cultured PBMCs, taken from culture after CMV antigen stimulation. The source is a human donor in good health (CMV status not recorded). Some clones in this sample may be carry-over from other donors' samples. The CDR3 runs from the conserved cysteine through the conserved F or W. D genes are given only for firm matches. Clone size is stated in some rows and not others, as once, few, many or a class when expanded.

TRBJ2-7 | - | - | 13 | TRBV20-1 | TGCAGTGCTAGGGAGGGGGGGACCTACGAGCAGTACTTC | CSAREGGTYEQYF
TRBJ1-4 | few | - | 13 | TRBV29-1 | TGCAGCGTTTATCTCGCAACTAATGAAAAACTGTTTTTT | CSVYLATNEKLFF
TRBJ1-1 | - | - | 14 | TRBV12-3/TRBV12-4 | TGTGCCAGCAACTTGCCGGGAGTAAACACTGAAGCTTTCTTT | CASNLPGVNTEAFF
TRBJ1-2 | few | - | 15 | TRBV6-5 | TGTGCCAGCAGTTACCGGCAGGGTAGGGACTATGGCTACACCTTC | CASSYRQGRDYGYTF
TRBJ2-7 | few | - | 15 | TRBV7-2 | TGTGCCAGCAGCCCGGAAGGGACATATGCCTACGAGCAGTACTTC | CASSPEGTYAYEQYF
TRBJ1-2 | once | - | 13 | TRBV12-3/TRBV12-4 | TGTGCCAGCAGTTTAGCGCCTGGGGATGGCTACACCTTC | CASSLAPGDGYTF
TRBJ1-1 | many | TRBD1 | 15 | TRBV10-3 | TGTGCCAGTACTGCGGCGGGACAGGGTACCACTGAAGCTTTCTTT | CASTAAGQGTTEAFF
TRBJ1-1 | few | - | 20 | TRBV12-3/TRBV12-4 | TGTGCCAGCAGTTTAGTATACCTGAGGACGGAGGATACGCGGAACACTGAAGCTTTCTTT | CASSLVYLRTEDTRNTEAFF
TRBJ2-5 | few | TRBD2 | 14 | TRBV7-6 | TGTGCCAGCAGCGGGGGGGGGTACCAAGAGACCCAGTACTTC | CASSGGGYQETQYF
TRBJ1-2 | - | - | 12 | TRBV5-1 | TGCGCCAGCAGGGAGGACAGCTATGGCTACACCTTC | CASREDSYGYTF
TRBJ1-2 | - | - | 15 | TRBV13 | TGTGCCAGCAGCTTATTAGACAGCCGGGCCCATGGCTACACCTTC | CASSLLDSRAHGYTF
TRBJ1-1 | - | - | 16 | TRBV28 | TGTGCCAGCAGTTTAAGGTGGCCGGTGGGGAACACTGAAGCTTTCTTT | CASSLRWPVGNTEAFF
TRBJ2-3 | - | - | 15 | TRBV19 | TGTGCCAGTAGTATACGGGGGACAAGCACAGATACGCAGTATTTT | CASSIRGTSTDTQYF
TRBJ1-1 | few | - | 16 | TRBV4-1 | TGCGCCAGCAGCCAAGACGGGGTTGGTAGAAACACTGAAGCTTTCTTT | CASSQDGVGRNTEAFF
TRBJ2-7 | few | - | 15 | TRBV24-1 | TGTGCCACCAGTGATGGACAAGGAAAAGGTAGCGAGCAGTACTTC | CATSDGQGKGSEQYF
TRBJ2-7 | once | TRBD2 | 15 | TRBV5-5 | TGTGCCAGCAGCCTAACTAGCGGGGGTTCTTACGAGCAGTACTTC | CASSLTSGGSYEQYF
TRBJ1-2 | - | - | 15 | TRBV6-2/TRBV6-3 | TGTGCCAGCAGGGCAAAATCGACGGCTAACTATGGCTACACCTTC | CASRAKSTANYGYTF
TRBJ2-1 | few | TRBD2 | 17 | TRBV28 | TGTGCCAGCAGTTTTCGGCGGGGGGGCCGGCCCTACAATGAGCAGTTCTTC | CASSFRRGGRPYNEQFF
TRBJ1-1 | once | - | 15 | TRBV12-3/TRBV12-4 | TGTGCCAGCAGCAAAGAGGGGGGCTTCAACACTGAAGCTGTCTTT | CASSKEGGFNTEAVF
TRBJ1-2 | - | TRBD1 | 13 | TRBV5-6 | TGTGCCAGCAGTTACGGAGGGGGCAATGGCTACACCTTC | CASSYGGGNGYTF
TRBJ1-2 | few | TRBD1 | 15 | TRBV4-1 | TGCGCCAGCAGCCAGGGGACAGGGAAAGGCTATGGCTACACCTTC | CASSQGTGKGYGYTF
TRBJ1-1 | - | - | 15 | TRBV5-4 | TGTGCCAGCAGCTTGTACGGCCCCGGGAATACTGAAGCTTTCTTT | CASSLYGPGNTEAFF
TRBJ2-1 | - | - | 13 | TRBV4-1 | TGCGCCAGCAGCCAAGTTGCGGGGCGTGAGCAGTTCTTC | CASSQVAGREQFF
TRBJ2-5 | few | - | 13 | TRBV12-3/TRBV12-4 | TGTGCCAGCAGTTTTGTCGGGCCCGAGACCCAGTACTTC | CASSFVGPETQYF
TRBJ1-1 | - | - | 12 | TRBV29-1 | TGCAGCGTTGAGGGGGGGAACACTGAAGCTTTCTTT | CSVEGGNTEAFF
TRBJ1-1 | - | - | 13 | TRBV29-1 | TGCAGCGTTGAAACACAGCGGAACACTGAAGCTTTCTTT | CSVETQRNTEAFF
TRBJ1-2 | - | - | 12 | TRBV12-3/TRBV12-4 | TGTGCCAGCAGTTCCGGGGGCGGGGGCTACACCTTC | CASSSGGGGYTF
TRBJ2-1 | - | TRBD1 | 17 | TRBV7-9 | TGTGCCAGCAGCCCCCGGGACAGGGAGGTTCCCTACAATGAGCAGTTCTTC | CASSPRDREVPYNEQFF
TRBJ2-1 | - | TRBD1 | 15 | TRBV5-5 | TGTGCCAGCAGCTTATCAGGGACAGGGATCTATGAGCAGTTCTTC | CASSLSGTGIYEQFF
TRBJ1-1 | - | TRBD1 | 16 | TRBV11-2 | TGTGCCAGCAGCCCTGACAGGGGGCCACTTAACACTGAAGCTTTCTTT | CASSPDRGPLNTEAFF
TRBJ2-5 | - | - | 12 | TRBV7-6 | TGTGCCAGCAGCTTATATCGTGAGACCCAGTACTTC | CASSLYRETQYF
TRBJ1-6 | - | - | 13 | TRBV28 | TGTGCCAGCAGTTTAATGGGTGGATCACCCCTCCACTTT | CASSLMGGSPLHF
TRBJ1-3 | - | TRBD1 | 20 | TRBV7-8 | TGTGCCAGCAGCCGACGGGGACAGGGATCTCTCTTGACCTCTGGAAACACCATATATTTT | CASSRRGQGSLLTSGNTIYF
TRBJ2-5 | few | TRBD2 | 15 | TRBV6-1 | TGTGCCATCATTGGGACTAGATTAAATCGAGAGACCCAGTACTTC | CAIIGTRLNRETQYF
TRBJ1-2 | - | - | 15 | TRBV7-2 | TGTGCCAGCAGCGCGAGACAGACGAGTAACTATGGCTACACCTTC | CASSARQTSNYGYTF
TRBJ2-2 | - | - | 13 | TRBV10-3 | TGTGCCATCAGTGAGGACCGAGACGGGGAGCTGTTTTTT | CAISEDRDGELFF
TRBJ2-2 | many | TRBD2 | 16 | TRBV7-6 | TGTGCCAGCAGCCCCACCGGGGGGGCTGACACCGGGGAGCTGTTTTTT | CASSPTGGADTGELFF
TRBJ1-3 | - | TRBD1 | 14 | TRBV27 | TGTGCCAGCAGGACAGGGGGCACTGGAAACACCATATATTTT | CASRTGGTGNTIYF
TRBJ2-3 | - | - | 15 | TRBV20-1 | TGCAGTGCTAGAGGTCCAGGATTAATCACGGATACGCAGTATTTT | CSARGPGLITDTQYF
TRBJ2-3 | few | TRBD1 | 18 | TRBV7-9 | TGTGCCAGCAGCTTAGCGAAGGGGACAGGAGTGACGACAGATACGCAGTATTTT | CASSLAKGTGVTTDTQYF
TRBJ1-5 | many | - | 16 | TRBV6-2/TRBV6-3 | TGTGCCAGCAGTCCCGTCCGCATGGGGCCCTCGGAGCCCCAGCATTTT | CASSPVRMGPSEPQHF
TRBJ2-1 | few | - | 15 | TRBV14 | TGTGCCAGCAGCCAAGCGTTGGCCGGTCACAATGAGCAGTTCTTC | CASSQALAGHNEQFF
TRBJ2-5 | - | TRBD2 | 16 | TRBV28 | TGTGCCAGCATCGCCACCGGGAGGTCAGATCAATGGACCCAGTACTTC | CASIATGRSDQWTQYF
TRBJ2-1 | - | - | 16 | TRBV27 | TGTGCCAGCTACACCTACAGGACATCGGACTACAATGAGCAGTTCTTC | CASYTYRTSDYNEQFF
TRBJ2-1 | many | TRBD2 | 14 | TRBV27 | TGTGCCAGCAGCCGGCGGGGGGGATACAATGAGCAGTTCTTC | CASSRRGGYNEQFF